The present entry profiles one T cell receptor beta chain with its context. This sample is drawn from a study of naive and memory T cell subsets. After the first PCR, alpha and beta chain libraries were processed separately. The beta constant-region primer was an equimolar mix of two oligonucleotides covering TRBC1 and TRBC2. Nested alpha and beta constant-region primers with the SP2 primer drove four PCR rounds on ligated cDNA. One entry per CDR3 protein results from TCRdb running MiXCR on the UMI-ligation and nested PCR reads. The sample consists of about 85,000 distinct CDR3 sequences, 10% to 15% of them appearing once. The clonotype comes from a human donor in good health. Sequences were obtained from central memory CD4+ T cells from blood.

CDR3 protein: CASSYRGGAFF. The CDR3 coding sequence is TGTGCCAGCAGTTACCGGGGGGGAGCTTTCTTT. The chain employs TRBV6-2 or TRBV6-3 and TRBJ1-1, with TRBD1 as a possible D gene (5 bases). The CDR3 has 11 amino acids. Per the germline V gene, CDR1 is MNHEY and CDR2 is SVGEGT. V was cut by 2 bases and J by 10 bases, with 8 bases left in between.